The TCR beta chain described here comes from a study of blood T cell repertoires in COVID-19. Whole-study context: Whether acute or convalescent, the COVID-19 samples came from the United States, Italy and Spain. In each case, the material was cDNA or gDNA derived from T cells, B-cell-depleted T cells, or PBMCs.

Germline V lookup: CDR1 SEHNR, CDR2 FQNEAQ (reference sequence). The CDR3 is made up of 15 amino acids. The junction had 6 bases not matched to a gene; V was cut back by 5 bases and J by 2 bases. In the original processing: Scientists estimated how many nucleated cells there were by amplifying reference gene primers. The table came from immunoSEQ multiplex PCR; TCRdb's copy has only in-frame clones and leaves some out. That table gives V, J and clone size, and the DNA gave D and trimming. The table records about 81,000 clones, roughly 82% of them present only once. J is TRBJ2-5 and V is TRBV7-9, with TRBD2 identical over 9 bases. The source of this sequence is a human donor in a cohort sampled during active COVID-19. The specimen sequenced was peripheral blood. The CDR3 nucleotides are TGTGCCAGCAGCCCCGAAGCGGGGGGACAAGAGACCCAGTACTTC. Translating gives CASSPEAGGQETQYF.